A selection of T cell receptor beta chains follows, all from one sample in a study of T cells after yellow fever vaccination. MiXCR, applied by TCRdb to the 5' RACE reads, yields one record per CDR3 protein. The table lists roughly 330,000 distinct CDR3 sequences, about 6.9% of them singletons. The source material was PBMCs, sampled 45 days after the first yellow fever vaccination. All receptors come from a man aged 18 to 29 who received the YFV17D yellow fever vaccine. Both conserved end residues are part of each CDR3. A D gene is named only where the DNA matches it firmly.

TRBV15 | - | CATSTQGRNEQFF
TRBV12-3/TRBV12-4 | TRBD1 | CASSANPGQGAGGEAFF
TRBV12-3/TRBV12-4 | TRBD2 | CASSRGGSGGAGSYNEQFF
TRBV15 | TRBD1 | CATSRDVDRVYNEQFF
TRBV7-6 | - | CASSLSPREETQYF
TRBV5-4 | - | CASSLGLSTDTQYF
TRBV20-1 | TRBD1 | CRAVTGAGGYTF
TRBV18 | TRBD1 | CASSRQGNTEAFF
TRBV5-1 | - | CASSLGAGPRETQYF
TRBV7-2 | - | CASSTRGPETQYF
TRBV7-9 | - | CASSLGVGGYTF
TRBV7-2 | - | CASKTGTLETQYF
TRBV20-1 | - | CSARKDREVGANVLTF
TRBV12-3/TRBV12-4 | - | CASSDNRAHSSGQFF
TRBV7-2 | - | CASSFMTVYGYTF
TRBV27 | - | CASSDSLGYEQYF
TRBV2 | - | CASNSRRWLGEQYF
TRBV12-5 | - | CASGLGRETQYF
TRBV11-1 | TRBD2 | CASSRGLGTSGGAYEQFF
TRBV4-3 | TRBD1 | CASSQVTGTGRINLGYTF
TRBV5-1 | - | CASSLSSPYQETQYF
TRBV27 | - | CASSLAPPPYNEQFF
TRBV9 | - | CASSVYGADTQYF
TRBV10-3 | TRBD1 | CAISGLYRGQNNEQFF
TRBV3-1 | - | CASSQYQTYGYTF
TRBV18 | - | CASSTTEETQYF
TRBV6-5 | - | CASYGQPGGYTF